One TCR beta chain is described in this entry. Germline V gene data show CDR1 as SGHAT and CDR2 as FQNNGV. Trimming left V 8 bases short and J 2 bases short, with 8 bases between. The CDR3 is made up of 12 amino acids. Per the original methods: For nucleated cells, counts were estimated from reference gene primer amplification. TCRdb keeps only in-frame clones here, not all; method: immunoSEQ multiplex PCR. V, J and clone size are taken as reported in that table, and D and trimming were inferred from the DNA itself. The sample records tens of thousands of clones, roughly nine tenths being singletons. The data belong to a study of blood T cell repertoires in COVID-19. Overall study: The samples span acute and convalescent COVID-19 from the United States, Italy and Spain.

The V gene is TRBV11-2, the J gene TRBJ2-3; D is perhaps TRBD2 (5 bases). This clonotype was sampled from a man aged 60 to 69 with acute or convalescent COVID-19. The sample was peripheral blood. CDR3 coding DNA: TGTGCCAGCGAGGGATTCACAGATACGCAGTATTTT. Translation gives CASEGFTDTQYF.